The 28 T cell receptor beta chains reported below all come from one sample, sequenced in a study of cytomegalovirus exposure and HLA in healthy donors. Amplification used 60 Vbeta primers and 13 Jbeta primers. The assay was immunoSEQ multiplex PCR, and TCRdb's table has in-frame clones only and misses some. The repertoire has some 110,000 clones, approximately 79% of them found once; the top ten carry approximately 5%. Source material: PBMCs. All receptors come from a man between 60 and 70 years old in good health and CMV-seropositive.

The V gene is TRBV6-1, the J gene TRBJ2-7; a weak D match, TRBD2 (5 bases). This CDR3 comprises 15 residues. V lost 1 base to trimming and J lost 7 bases, with 17 bases between them. Germline CDR1 MNHNS, CDR2 SASEGT. The DNA of the CDR3 is TGTGCCAGCAGTGAAGGAGGGAGTGGTTTGTATGAGCAGTACTTC. Its protein is CASSEGGSGLYEQYF.

The chain combines TRBV29-1 with TRBJ1-1; no definite D call. Between the trimmed V and J ends, which lost 3 bases and 0 bases, there was a span of 8 bases. Per germline, CDR1 SQVTM and CDR2 ANQGSEA. The CDR3 runs to 13 residues. The CDR3 DNA sequence: TGCAGCGTTGAGCGACTCATGAACACTGAAGCTTTCTTT. It encodes CSVERLMNTEAFF.

In its sample, this clone was seen once. The CDR3 here is CASSSGQSFSGANVLTF. Written as DNA, the CDR3 is TGCGCCAGCAGCTCCGGACAGTCGTTCTCTGGGGCCAACGTCCTGACTTTC. The V call is TRBV5-1, the J call TRBJ2-6; D might be TRBD1 (6 bases). The CDR3 extends over 17 amino acids. Trimming took off 3 bases at V and 0 bases at J, with 13 bases between the two ends. Germline loops: CDR1 SGHRS, CDR2 YFSETQ.

The chain links TRBV6-5 to TRBJ2-7; perhaps TRBD2 as D (5 bases). V gave up 0 bases and J gave up 2 bases, with 11 bases separating them. This CDR3 has 15 amino acids. The germline CDR1 and CDR2 sequences are MNHEY and SVGAGI. This chain's CDR3 is CASSYSTHGAYEQYF. The DNA for the CDR3 is TGTGCCAGCAGTTACTCGACGCACGGGGCCTACGAGCAGTACTTC.

This clone showed up just once. V gene TRBV7-3 combines with J gene TRBJ2-3; TRBD2 matches at 9 bases. After removal of 2 bases from V and 2 bases from J, the junction contained 2 bases not matched to a gene. The CDR3 length is 15 residues. The germline V gene has CDR1 SGHTA and CDR2 FQGTGA. This CDR3 reads CASSLRLADTDTQYF. For the CDR3, the DNA is TGTGCCAGCAGCTTACGACTAGCGGACACAGATACGCAGTATTTT.

This sequence joins TRBV11-3 and TRBJ2-3; 8 positions agree with TRBD1. V was clipped by 6 bases and J by 2 bases; unmatched bases: 10. Germline V gene sequence: CDR1 SGHNT, CDR2 YENEEA. The CDR3 is 16 residues long. CDR3 DNA: TGTGCCAGCAGTCAATCACCGGGACAGGTCACAGATACGCAGTATTTT. Protein: CASSQSPGQVTDTQYF. Full variable domain (remainder filled in from reference TRBV11-3 and TRBJ2-3): EAGVVQSPRYKIIEKKQPVAFWCNPISGHNTLYWYLQNLGQGPELLIRYENEEAVDDSQLPKDRFSAERLKGVDSTLKIQPAELGDSAVYLCASSQSPGQVTDTQYFGPGTRLTVL.

This clone occurred a few times. The rearrangement joins TRBV5-1 to TRBJ1-1; D is perhaps TRBD1 (5 bases). Germline loops: CDR1 SGHRS, CDR2 YFSETQ. The CDR3 has 13 amino acids. The V end was cut by 2 bases, the J end by 1 base, with 6 bases between. This CDR3 reads CASSLQENTEAFF. The CDR3 DNA sequence: TGCGCCAGCAGCTTACAGGAGAACACTGAAGCTTTCTTT.

The gene calls are TRBV21-1 and TRBJ1-1. TRBV21-1 is a pseudogene segment. There are 16 residues in the CDR3. CDR3 in DNA: TGTGCCAGCAGCAAAAGGCTGGGGGGGTCCGACACTGAAGCTTTCTTT. Translation: CASSKRLGGSDTEAFF.

The V gene is TRBV6-1, the J gene TRBJ2-7; D possibly corresponds to TRBD2 (7 bases). There are 15 residues in the CDR3. The germline V and J ends were trimmed by 4 bases and 6 bases, with 19 bases remaining between them. Germline V gene data show CDR1 as MNHNS and CDR2 as SASEGT. The CDR3 loop is CASSAYGGPRGEQYF. The CDR3 bases are TGTGCCAGCAGTGCTTACGGGGGGCCTAGGGGCGAGCAGTACTTC.

V and J are TRBV5-1 and TRBJ2-5, with 9 positions matching TRBD2. The CDR3 covers 14 residues. The germline CDR1 and CDR2 sequences are SGHRS and YFSETQ. With 4 bases clipped from V and 3 bases from J, the junction kept 4 bases outside the gene matches. The CDR3 nucleotides are TGCGCCAGCAGCACTGTAGCGGGAGAAGAGACCCAGTACTTC. Protein product: CASSTVAGEETQYF.

This rearrangement joins TRBV5-1 to TRBJ2-1; 16 nucleotides match TRBD2. The germline gives CDR1 SGHRS, CDR2 YFSETQ. Germline trimming cut 4 bases from V and 8 bases from J; bases unmatched to any gene: 6. The CDR3 has 16 residues. DNA for the CDR3: TGCGCCAGCAGCCCGGGACTAGCGGGGGGGAATGATGAGCAGTTCTTC. Its translation is CASSPGLAGGNDEQFF.

In nucleotides, the CDR3 is TGTGCCAGCACTAGCGGGGGGCCACACACCGGGGAGCTGTTTTTT. Protein product: CASTSGGPHTGELFF. This chain links TRBV28 with TRBJ2-2, with 11 bases fitting TRBD2. CDR3 length equals 15 residues. Germline V gene data show CDR1 as MDHEN and CDR2 as SYDVKM. After removal of 7 bases from V and 3 bases from J, the junction contained 4 bases not matched to a gene.

This rearrangement joins TRBV7-6 to TRBJ1-5; 11 bases map to TRBD1. Losses at the gene ends were 5 bases for V and 4 bases for J; bases not matched to a gene: 7. The CDR3 length is 16 residues. Germline V lookup: CDR1 SGHVS, CDR2 FNYEAQ. This CDR3 reads CASSPGTGGNNQPQHF. DNA for the CDR3: TGTGCCAGCAGCCCCGGGACAGGGGGGAATAATCAGCCCCAGCATTTT.

The gene calls are TRBV15 and TRBJ1-4; possibly TRBD1 for D (5 bases). Trimming removed 0 bases at V and 3 bases at J, with 14 bases between. CDR1 LNHNV and CDR2 YYDKDF come from the germline V gene (reference sequence). The length of the CDR3 is 17 residues. This chain's CDR3 is CATSRDRGFGANEKLFF. The CDR3 coding sequence is TGTGCCACCAGCAGAGATAGGGGATTCGGTGCTAATGAAAAACTGTTTTTT.

This clone appeared once. In DNA form, the CDR3 reads TGCGCCAGCAAGTGGGGACTAACGAACACCGGGGAGCTGTTTTTT. Protein product: CASKWGLTNTGELFF. The rearrangement joins TRBV5-1 to TRBJ2-2, with 7 bases aligning to TRBD2. The CDR3 is 15 residues long. V lost 6 bases, J lost 0 bases, and 5 bases stayed unmatched. Germline V gives CDR1 SGHRS, CDR2 YFSETQ.

The V and J genes are TRBV27 and TRBJ1-5; 10 positions match TRBD1. Trimming removed 7 bases from V and 2 bases from J; junction bases left unmatched: 5. Germline values: CDR1 MNHEY, CDR2 SMNVEV (reference sequence). This CDR3 spans 15 amino acids. CDR3 sequence: CASKPGQGRNQPQHF. The CDR3, as DNA: TGTGCCAGCAAACCGGGACAGGGGCGCAATCAGCCCCAGCATTTT.

The rearrangement uses TRBV7-8 and TRBJ2-1; 9 positions match TRBD1. CDR3 length: 16 residues. Germline-derived CDR1 and CDR2 are SGHVS and FQNEAQ. Trimming cost V 1 base and J 9 bases; bases outside gene matches: 10. CDR3 in amino acids: CASSLGDRVLGGEQFF. CDR3 bases: TGTGCCAGCAGCTTAGGGGACAGGGTCCTTGGCGGTGAGCAGTTCTTC.

This chain uses TRBV28 with TRBJ1-5, with no clear D. With 11 bases removed from V and 6 bases from J, the gap between germline ends came to 14 bases. This CDR3 is built from 12 residues. The germline CDR1 and CDR2 sequences are MDHEN and SYDVKM. In DNA form, the CDR3 reads TGTGCCGGTCGGAGCGGGAGTCAGCCCCAGCATTTT. Translating gives CAGRSGSQPQHF.

As to this clone: Sequence at one end of the junction differs from germline and may be a read error. The V and J genes are TRBV14 and TRBJ2-7; no definite D call. This CDR3 is built from 13 residues. The germline CDR1 and CDR2 sequences are SGHDN and FVKESK. This chain's CDR3 is CASSQGSIRGWVF. The CDR3 DNA reads as TGTGCCAGCAGCCAAGGATCGATCAGAGGCTGGGTTTTC. The full variable domain, completed using reference TRBV14 and TRBJ2-7, is EAGVTQFPSHSVIEKGQTVTLRCDPISGHDNLYWYRRVMGKEIKFLLHFVKESKQDESGMPNNRFLAERTGGTYSTLKVQPAELEDSGVYFCASSQGSIRGWVFGPGTRLTVT.

This clone was counted a few times. The junction and the germline gene differ at one end; a read error may be behind it. CDR3 bases: TGTTCCAGCAGCTTCCTCGGGGGGCGGCCCACAGATACGCAGTATTTT. Encoded protein: CSSSFLGGRPTDTQYF. J is TRBJ2-3 and V is TRBV7-9; TRBD2 is a possible D gene (7 bases). This CDR3 has 16 residues. Germline loops: CDR1 SEHNR, CDR2 FQNEAQ (reference sequence).

This clone was counted a few times. J is TRBJ1-1 and V is TRBV19; D possibly corresponds to TRBD1 (5 bases). This CDR3 contains 15 residues. V dropped 0 bases and J dropped 4 bases, with 12 bases sitting between them. Germline V gives CDR1 LNHDA, CDR2 SQIVND (reference sequence). CDR3 DNA sequence: TGTGCCAGTAGTATAGAGACGGGCGGGGGCACTGAAGCTTTCTTT. Translation: CASSIETGGGTEAFF.

The chain joins TRBV9 to TRBJ1-1; D gene unclear. Germline V lookup: CDR1 SGDLS, CDR2 YYNGEE. V lost 0 bases and J 0 bases, leaving 3 bases between the germline ends. CDR3 length equals 13 residues. Here the CDR3 reads CASSVGMNTEAFF. The DNA for the CDR3 is TGTGCCAGCAGCGTAGGTATGAACACTGAAGCTTTCTTT.

This clone has just one count. The V gene is TRBV15, the J gene TRBJ2-3; tentative D call: TRBD1 (6 bases). Germline V CDR1 and CDR2: LNHNV, YYDKDF (reference sequence). Trimming stripped 5 bases from V and 2 bases from J, with 14 bases between. There are 15 residues in the CDR3. The CDR3 loop is CATSQGTSYTDTQYF. In DNA, the CDR3 is TGTGCCACCAGCCAGGGGACATCCTACACAGATACGCAGTATTTT.

This clone occurred a few times. The chain couples TRBV28 to TRBJ1-1, with D hard to call. V lost 6 bases and J lost 0, with 14 bases in between. CDR1 MDHEN and CDR2 SYDVKM come from the germline V gene. The CDR3 loop spans 15 amino acids. The CDR3 bases are TGTGCCAGCAGGCTCCGAGGGTGGATGAACACTGAAGCTTTCTTT. It translates to CASRLRGWMNTEAFF.

The gene calls are TRBV10-2 and TRBJ2-3; D unclear. Germline V gene data show CDR1 as WSHSY and CDR2 as SAAADI. V lost 6 bases to trimming and J lost 0 bases, with 19 bases between them. This CDR3 comprises 17 residues. CDR3 residues: CASRLKKAHISTDTQYF. CDR3 DNA: TGCGCCAGCAGACTGAAAAAAGCGCACATAAGCACAGATACGCAGTATTTT.

This chain uses TRBV7-2 with TRBJ2-3, with D maybe TRBD1 (6 bases). CDR1 is SGHTA, CDR2 FQGNSA, per germline. V was shortened by 3 bases and J by 0 bases, with 10 bases between the two germline ends. This CDR3 has 15 residues. Here the CDR3 reads CASSFNTGSTDTQYF. CDR3 in DNA: TGTGCCAGCAGCTTTAATACAGGGAGCACAGATACGCAGTATTTT.

The genes are TRBV25-1 and TRBJ2-7; tentatively, D is TRBD2 (6 bases). V gave up 4 bases and J gave up 3 bases, with 13 bases separating them. This CDR3 has 14 residues. Per germline, CDR1 MGHDK and CDR2 SYGVNS. The DNA of the CDR3 is TGTGCCAGCAGTGCACCGAGGGGAGGCTACGAGCAGTACTTC. Encoded protein: CASSAPRGGYEQYF.

The chain uses TRBV15 and TRBJ2-7, with 11 bases aligning to TRBD2. Per the germline V gene, CDR1 is LNHNV and CDR2 is YYDKDF (reference sequence). The CDR3 extends over 13 amino acids. After removal of 6 bases from V and 4 bases from J, the junction contained 2 bases not matched to a gene. The DNA of the CDR3 is TGTGCCACCAGACTAGCGGGGGTTTACGAGCAGTACTTC. The encoded protein is CATRLAGVYEQYF.